One and the same sample provided the 24 T cell receptor beta chains below, sequenced in a study of tissue T cells after allogeneic stem cell transplantation. The protocol was immunoSEQ multiplex PCR, while the TCRdb copy is restricted to in-frame clones and leaves out a portion. The sample lists roughly 7,700 clones, over 30% seen once, with 6% to 7% in the top ten. As to time point: mouse harvest day 14 after allogeneic transplant. Tail vein injection delivered 10^7 T-cell-depleted bone marrow cells and 10^6 splenic CD5+ T cells. Sequenced material: skin. The receptors here all came from a female BALB/c mouse given C57BL/6 T cells with graft-versus-host disease after an allogeneic hematopoietic cell transplant.

There are a few counts of this clone. Mouse gene names apply. The read finishes 1 residue shy of the CDR3 end, and the germline J gene is used to complete it. The chain recombines TRBV26 with TRBJ2-7; D unclear. The CDR3 is 14 residues long. V was trimmed by 3 bases and J by 0 bases, leaving 9 bases between them. The germline V gene has CDR1 KGHPV and CDR2 FQNQEV (reference sequence). The part of the CDR3 DNA that was read is TGTGCCAGCAGTCTCCCACAGAGCTCCTATGAACAGTAC. This translates into CASSLPQSSYEQY. The entire CDR3 is CASSLPQSSYEQYF.

Comment on this clone: Germline and genes here are mouse. Coverage ceases 1 residue before the CDR3 finishes, and the germline J gene fills in the end. The rearrangement uses TRBV15 and TRBJ2-2; the D call may be TRBD1 or TRBD2 (5 bases each). The germline V and J ends were trimmed by 3 bases and 6 bases, with 8 bases remaining between them. The germline CDR1 and CDR2 sequences are SGHND and FRSKSL. The CDR3 runs to 13 residues. The sequenced CDR3 bases are TGTGCCAGCAGTTTGGGGGAGGCCGGGCAGCTCTAC. Amino acids: CASSLGEAGQLY. In full, the CDR3 reads CASSLGEAGQLYF.

A note on this clone: Gene and germline names: mouse. The sequence runs out 1 residue before the end of the CDR3; the remainder is reconstructed from the germline J gene. This rearrangement joins TRBV13-1 to TRBJ2-2; TRBD2 agrees at 12 bases. The CDR3 has 16 residues. Germline V gene lookup returns CDR1 NSHNY and CDR2 SYGAGN. J gave up 2 bases and V 5 bases, and 4 bases lay outside the gene matches. CDR3 DNA (partial): TGTGCCAGCAGCTCCGACTGGGGGGGCAACACCGGGCAGCTCTAC. This codes for CASSSDWGGNTGQLY. The whole CDR3 protein reads CASSSDWGGNTGQLYF.

In the case of this clone: Here the gene names and germline are mouse. The CDR3 end is not reached by the read, which stops 1 residue before it; the germline J gene fills it in. The chain links TRBV14 to TRBJ1-4; tentatively, D is TRBD1 (6 bases). From germline, CDR1 is SGHDT and CDR2 FRDEAV. The CDR3 runs to 13 residues. V was shortened by 4 bases and J by 4 bases, with 8 bases between the two germline ends. The part of the CDR3 DNA that was read is TGTGCCAGCAGTGGGGACAACAACGAAAGATTATTT. Translation: CASSGDNNERLF. The CDR3 as a whole reads CASSGDNNERLFF.

In its sample, this clone was seen once. All gene names here are mouse names. The read terminates 1 residue before the CDR3 end, so the remaining end is supplied by the germline J gene. The chain combines TRBV26 with TRBJ1-2, with a possible D match to TRBD1 (5 bases). V lost 6 bases and J 1 base, leaving 9 bases between the germline ends. The germline V gene has CDR1 KGHPV and CDR2 FQNQEV (reference sequence). The CDR3 covers 13 residues. CDR3 sequence reads: CASSRQINSDYTF. The sequenced CDR3 bases are TGTGCCAGCAGCCGACAGATAAACTCCGACTACACC.

This clone was seen a few times. The gene names here belong to mouse. The missing CDR3 end, 1 residue past where the read stops, is filled in from the germline J gene. This chain connects TRBV26 to TRBJ1-3, with D maybe TRBD1 (6 bases). With 5 bases removed from V and 2 bases from J, the gap between germline ends came to 10 bases. The CDR3 is 14 residues long. Germline V gives CDR1 KGHPV, CDR2 FQNQEV (reference sequence). Here the CDR3 reads CASSKQGTGNTLYF. The CDR3 DNA, read in part, is TGTGCCAGCAGTAAACAGGGTACTGGAAATACGCTCTAT. The variable domain in full, with the rest retrieved from reference TRBV26 and TRBJ1-3, is NSKVIQTPRYLVKGQGQKAKMRCIPEKGHPVVFWYQQNKNNEFKFLINFQNQEVLQQIDMTEKRFSAECPSNSPCSLEIQSSEAGDSALYLCASSKQGTGNTLYFGEGSRLIVV.

Note on this clone: Genes here carry mouse names. The read stops 1 residue short of the end of the CDR3; the missing end is completed from the germline J gene. This chain joins TRBV26 and TRBJ1-3; weak D call: TRBD1 (6 bases). Germline CDR1 reads KGHPV; CDR2 reads FQNQEV (reference sequence). Trimming removed 1 base from V and 3 bases from J, with 10 bases in between. CDR3 length equals 15 residues. The part of the CDR3 DNA that was read is TGTGCCAGCAGTCTGTACCAGGGGAATGGAAATACGCTCTAT. This gives the protein CASSLYQGNGNTLY. The CDR3 as a whole reads CASSLYQGNGNTLYF.

This clone was detected a few times. Genes and germline are mouse. The read terminates 1 residue before the CDR3 end, so the remaining end is supplied by the germline J gene. This chain links TRBV26 with TRBJ1-4, with D maybe TRBD1 (5 bases). This CDR3 spans 14 amino acids. The V gene lost 4 bases and the J gene lost 2 bases, with 8 bases spanning the gap. CDR1 and CDR2 from the germline V gene are KGHPV and FQNQEV (reference sequence). CDR3 loop: CASSPTASNERLFF. Partial CDR3 DNA: TGTGCCAGCAGTCCGACAGCATCCAACGAAAGATTATTT.

By frequency in the sample, this clone is medium-sized. Mouse germline and gene names are used. Read data end 1 residue before the CDR3 end; the end is taken from the germline J gene. This sequence joins TRBV3 and TRBJ2-7; 10 positions agree with TRBD2. V lost 1 base to trimming and J lost 4 bases; unmatched junction nucleotides: 1. Germline CDR1 and CDR2: SNHLY and FYNGKV (reference sequence). This CDR3 has 14 amino acids. CDR3 bases read: TGTGCCAGCAGCTTAGGGACTGGGGGTTATGAACAGTAC. It encodes CASSLGTGGYEQY. The whole CDR3 region reads CASSLGTGGYEQYF.

There are a few counts of this clone. Here the gene names and germline are mouse. Read data end 1 residue before the CDR3 end; the end is taken from the germline J gene. The chain has TRBV26 and TRBJ1-3; 7 nucleotides line up with TRBD1. The CDR3 is made up of 14 amino acids. J lost 0 bases, V lost 6 bases, and 2 bases had no gene match. Germline V gene sequence: CDR1 KGHPV, CDR2 FQNQEV (reference sequence). CDR3 in amino acids: CASRGDSSGNTLYF. Partial CDR3 DNA: TGTGCCAGCAGGGGGGACAGTTCTGGAAATACGCTCTAT.

About this clone: Mouse germline and gene names are used. The read comes to an end 1 residue before the CDR3 does, leaving the germline J gene to fill in the end. This chain links TRBV26 with TRBJ1-4; D remains ambiguous. V lost 5 bases and J 0 bases, leaving 10 bases between the germline ends. This CDR3 is 15 amino acids long. Germline assignment: CDR1 KGHPV and CDR2 FQNQEV (reference sequence). CDR3 residues: CASSENRISNERLFF. The covered CDR3 bases are TGTGCCAGCAGTGAAAACAGAATTTCCAACGAAAGATTATTT.

As regards this clone: Genes and germline come from the mouse. The CDR3 extends 1 residue past the end of the read, so its final part is completed from the germline J gene. The chain recombines TRBV26 with TRBJ2-1; D unresolved. CDR3 size: 13 residues. Trimming cost V 2 bases and J 4 bases, with 6 bases left between them. Germline V lookup: CDR1 KGHPV, CDR2 FQNQEV (reference sequence). The DNA read from the CDR3 is TGTGCCAGCAGTCTGATGGTGTATGCTGAGCAGTTC. Its protein is CASSLMVYAEQF. In full, the CDR3 reads CASSLMVYAEQFF.

With regard to this clone: Gene names and germline refer to mouse. The read terminates 1 residue ahead of where the CDR3 ends, so the germline J gene completes it. The V call is TRBV26, the J call TRBJ2-5; 9 bases map to TRBD2. This CDR3 spans 15 amino acids. Per germline, CDR1 KGHPV and CDR2 FQNQEV (reference sequence). The V gene end was trimmed by 0 bases and the J gene end by 3 bases; junction bases not matched to a gene: 1. Partial CDR3 DNA: TGTGCCAGCAGTCTGTCCTGGGGGGGGCAAGACACCCAGTAC. Amino acid sequence: CASSLSWGGQDTQY. The full CDR3 sequence reads CASSLSWGGQDTQYF.

As to this clone: Gene names follow the mouse nomenclature. The read stops 1 residue short of the end of the CDR3; the missing end is completed from the germline J gene. The chain links TRBV4 to TRBJ1-3; TRBD1 matches at 7 bases. J lost 2 bases, V lost 6 bases, and 1 base had no gene match. Looked up from germline, CDR1 is LGHDT and CDR2 is YNNKQL (reference sequence). This CDR3 comprises 13 residues. The CDR3 region is CASRQGPGNTLYF. CDR3 DNA, as far as it was read: TGTGCCAGCAGACAGGGGCCTGGAAATACGCTCTAT.

Only a few counts were recorded for this clone. The gene names here belong to mouse. The read terminates 1 residue ahead of where the CDR3 ends, so the germline J gene completes it. V usage is TRBV26 and J usage is TRBJ2-7; TRBD2 aligns across 11 bases. J was trimmed by 0 bases and V by 3 bases; bases with no gene match: 1. The germline V gene has CDR1 KGHPV and CDR2 FQNQEV (reference sequence). The CDR3 totals 15 residues. The CDR3 sequence is CASSLDWGGSYEQYF. The sequenced CDR3 bases are TGTGCCAGCAGTCTCGACTGGGGGGGCTCCTATGAACAGTAC.

Comments on this clone: Gene names follow the mouse nomenclature. The read finishes 1 residue shy of the CDR3 end, and the germline J gene is used to complete it. The V gene is TRBV4, the J gene TRBJ2-1, with 8 positions matching TRBD2. Losses at the gene ends were 5 bases for V and 1 base for J; bases not matched to a gene: 4. There are 15 residues in the CDR3. Germline lookup yields CDR1 LGHDT and CDR2 YNNKQL (reference sequence). The part of the CDR3 DNA that was read is TGTGCCAGCAGCGCTGGGGGGCCGAACTATGCTGAGCAGTTC. Amino acid sequence: CASSAGGPNYAEQF. From start to end, the CDR3 is CASSAGGPNYAEQFF. The full variable domain, in which reference TRBV4 and TRBJ2-1 provide the parts outside the CDR3, is ETAVFQTPNYHVTQVGNEVSFNCKQTLGHDTMYWYKQDSKKLLKIMFSYNNKQLIVNETVPRRFSPQSSDKAHLNLRIKSVEPEDSAVYLCASSAGGPNYAEQFFGPGTRLTVL.

The table lists this clone with a few counts. Gene names are the mouse ones. The read finishes 1 residue shy of the CDR3 end, and the germline J gene is used to complete it. V usage is TRBV13-2 and J usage is TRBJ1-5; D gene unclear. Germline values: CDR1 NNHNN, CDR2 SYGAGS (reference sequence). Trimming pared 3 bases from V and 0 bases from J, leaving 4 bases between. This CDR3 has 13 amino acids. The chain's CDR3 is CASGGGNNQAPLF. The sequenced CDR3 bases are TGTGCCAGCGGTGGGGGTAACAACCAGGCTCCGCTT.

With regard to this clone: These gene names are mouse names. With the read ending 1 residue before the CDR3 end, the germline J gene is used to fill in that end. V and J are TRBV3 and TRBJ2-5; no clear D gene. The CDR3 contains 13 residues. With 4 bases removed from V and 0 bases from J, the gap between germline ends came to 5 bases. Germline V gene sequence: CDR1 SNHLY, CDR2 FYNGKV (reference sequence). The covered CDR3 bases are TGTGCCAGCAGCTCCATTAACCAAGACACCCAGTAC. Residues: CASSSINQDTQY. The entire CDR3 sequence reads CASSSINQDTQYF. The entire variable domain, with the rest obtained from reference TRBV3 and TRBJ2-5, is as follows: GPKVLQIPSHQIIDMGQMVTLNCDPVSNHLYFYWYKQILGQQMEFLVNFYNGKVMEKSKLFKDQFSVERPDGSYFTLKIQPTALEDSAVYFCASSSINQDTQYFGPGTRLLVL.

A word on this clone: Gene names follow the mouse nomenclature. The CDR3 end falls 1 residue outside the read, so it is completed with the germline J gene. The chain couples TRBV3 to TRBJ1-4; the D is unclear. The CDR3 has 15 amino acids. CDR1 SNHLY and CDR2 FYNGKV come from the germline V gene (reference sequence). Deletions cut 2 bases from V and 0 bases from J, with 7 bases between. CDR3 loop: CASSLRQFSNERLFF. CDR3 DNA, as far as it was read: TGTGCCAGCAGCTTAAGGCAGTTTTCCAACGAAAGATTATTT. Full variable domain (missing parts from reference TRBV3 and TRBJ1-4): GPKVLQIPSHQIIDMGQMVTLNCDPVSNHLYFYWYKQILGQQMEFLVNFYNGKVMEKSKLFKDQFSVERPDGSYFTLKIQPTALEDSAVYFCASSLRQFSNERLFFGHGTKLSVL.

Comments on this clone: The gene names given are mouse names. The read comes to an end 1 residue before the CDR3 does, leaving the germline J gene to fill in the end. The V call is TRBV19, the J call TRBJ2-7; 10 nucleotides line up with TRBD2. The CDR3 length is 15 residues. V was clipped by 4 bases and J by 2 bases; unmatched bases: 6. Germline CDR1 and CDR2: FNHDT and SITEND (reference sequence). Incomplete CDR3 DNA: TGTGCCAGCAGTCCCGGGACTGGGGACCCCTATGAACAGTAC. This sequence encodes CASSPGTGDPYEQY. The full CDR3 reads CASSPGTGDPYEQYF.

This clone is classed as medium-sized (0.01 to 0.1%). Gene names are the mouse ones. Read sequence stops 1 residue before the CDR3 end, and the germline J gene provides the missing end. Other DNA sequences in the sample encode the same CDR3. This chain connects TRBV26 to TRBJ1-3; unclear D gene. CDR1 is KGHPV and CDR2 is FQNQEV in the germline V gene (reference sequence). The CDR3 consists of 14 residues. V was clipped by 2 bases and J by 0 bases, with 5 bases between them. Incomplete CDR3 DNA: TGTGCCAGCAGTCTGGGAAGTTCTGGAAATACGCTCTAT. Translating gives CASSLGSSGNTLY. From start to end, the CDR3 is CASSLGSSGNTLYF. Filled out from reference TRBV26 and TRBJ1-3, the complete variable domain reads NSKVIQTPRYLVKGQGQKAKMRCIPEKGHPVVFWYQQNKNNEFKFLINFQNQEVLQQIDMTEKRFSAECPSNSPCSLEIQSSEAGDSALYLCASSLGSSGNTLYFGEGSRLIVV.

Comments on this clone: Each gene name is a mouse one. The read comes to an end 1 residue before the CDR3 does, leaving the germline J gene to fill in the end. The chain combines TRBV12-2 with TRBJ1-4, with TRBD1 matching 7 bases. CDR1 is SGHLS, CDR2 HYDKME, per germline. The V gene end was trimmed by 4 bases and the J gene end by 7 bases; junction bases not matched to a gene: 5. The CDR3 covers 13 residues. CDR3 in amino acids: CASSYGTAERLFF. The sequenced CDR3 bases are TGTGCCAGCTCCTACGGGACAGCCGAAAGATTATTT.

About this clone itself: Gene names and germline match the mouse. The missing CDR3 end, 1 residue past where the read stops, is filled in from the germline J gene. This chain links TRBV31 with TRBJ2-4; 11 nucleotides line up with TRBD2. The CDR3 is 14 amino acids. J gave up 0 bases and V 6 bases, and 2 bases lay outside the gene matches. The germline V gene encodes CDR1 GKSSPN and CDR2 SITVG. The covered CDR3 bases are TGTGCCTGCCGGGACTGGGGGAGTCAAAACACCTTGTAC. Amino acid sequence: CACRDWGSQNTLY. The whole CDR3 sequence is CACRDWGSQNTLYF.

In the case of this clone: Mouse gene names and germline throughout. The missing CDR3 end, 1 residue past where the read stops, is filled in from the germline J gene. The chain is built from TRBV26 and TRBJ2-4; perhaps TRBD1 as D (6 bases). CDR1 is KGHPV and CDR2 is FQNQEV in the germline V gene (reference sequence). The CDR3 runs 14 residues. Between the trimmed V and J ends, which lost 4 bases and 1 base, there was a span of 9 bases. Partial CDR3 DNA: TGTGCCAGCAGTCGGACAGTGGGTCAAAACACCTTGTAC. Translating it yields CASSRTVGQNTLY. The whole CDR3 region reads CASSRTVGQNTLYF.